The 16 T cell receptor beta chains listed next were all sequenced from one sample in a study of cytomegalovirus exposure and HLA in healthy donors. Sequencing was performed with immunoSEQ multiplex PCR; in TCRdb, only in-frame clones are kept and a portion is missing. The profile shows around 300,000 clones, around 87% of them singletons. Sequenced: PBMCs. These receptors all come from a woman in her 30s in good health and CMV-seropositive.

The rearrangement links TRBV11-2 to TRBJ1-1; TRBD1 aligns across 11 bases. The CDR3 loop spans 16 amino acids. J lost 0 bases, V lost 6 bases, and 6 bases had no gene match. The germline V gene encodes CDR1 SGHAT and CDR2 FQNNGV. The CDR3 region is CASRRRDRGVNTEAFF. CDR3 nucleotide sequence: TGTGCCAGCAGGCGCCGGGACAGGGGGGTGAACACTGAAGCTTTCTTT. The full variable domain, with the rest looked up from reference TRBV11-2 and TRBJ1-1, is EAGVAQSPRYKIIEKRQSVAFWCNPISGHATLYWYQQILGQGPKLLIQFQNNGVVDDSQLPKDRFSAERLKGVDSTLKIQPAKLEDSAVYLCASRRRDRGVNTEAFFGQGTRLTVV.

The gene calls are TRBV5-6 and TRBJ2-1; 7 nucleotides line up with TRBD2. Germline CDR1 and CDR2: SGHDT and YYEEEE. The V and J ends lost 0 bases and 7 bases, in that order; junction bases with no gene match: 13. The CDR3 has 17 residues. The CDR3: CASSLVDMPGGWNEQFF. The DNA of the CDR3 is TGTGCCAGCAGCTTGGTTGATATGCCGGGAGGCTGGAATGAGCAGTTCTTC.

This clone was counted a single time. This chain joins TRBV5-1 and TRBJ2-5, with TRBD1 matching 11 bases. CDR1 is SGHRS, CDR2 YFSETQ, per germline. The CDR3 has 16 amino acids. V gave up 4 bases and J gave up 4 bases; unmatched junction bases: 9. The chain's CDR3 is CASSIGQGAFGETQYF. CDR3 coding DNA: TGCGCCAGCAGCATAGGACAGGGGGCTTTTGGAGAGACCCAGTACTTC.

J is TRBJ2-1 and V is TRBV5-4, with D unclear. CDR3 size: 15 residues. Trimming left V 0 bases short and J 4 bases short, with 11 bases between. Germline loops: CDR1 SGHNT, CDR2 YYREEE (reference sequence). The CDR3 loop is CASSLVGNTYNEQFF. Written as DNA, the CDR3 is TGTGCCAGCAGCTTGGTTGGGAACACTTACAATGAGCAGTTCTTC.

This clone has a single count. This chain connects TRBV28 to TRBJ1-5, with D perhaps matching TRBD1 (5 bases). Trimming stripped 6 bases from V and 7 bases from J, with 19 bases between. The germline gives CDR1 MDHEN, CDR2 SYDVKM. This CDR3 spans 15 amino acids. The CDR3 region is CASSPLVGGGQPQHF. DNA for the CDR3: TGTGCCAGCAGCCCCCTTGTCGGGGGAGGACAGCCCCAGCATTTT. Looking up the rest from reference TRBV28 and TRBJ1-5 gives the full variable domain: DVKVTQSSRYLVKRTGEKVFLECVQDMDHENMFWYRQDPGLGLRLIYFSYDVKMKEKGDIPEGYSVSREKKERFSLILESASTNQTSMYLCASSPLVGGGQPQHFGDGTRLSIL.

V gene TRBV7-6 combines with J gene TRBJ2-2; TRBD1 or TRBD2 may be the D gene (5 bases each). The CDR3 loop spans 17 amino acids. Germline lookup yields CDR1 SGHVS and CDR2 FNYEAQ. Trimming removed 0 bases from V and 7 bases from J, with 18 bases in between. The CDR3 DNA reads TGTGCCAGCAGCTTAGCGGCACGGGGCGCTCAGGGCGGGGAGCTGTTTTTT. Its protein is CASSLAARGAQGGELFF.

The chain uses TRBV5-1 and TRBJ2-5; 9 nucleotides align to TRBD1. Germline values: CDR1 SGHRS, CDR2 YFSETQ. This CDR3 comprises 13 residues. The V and J ends lost 7 bases and 2 bases, in that order; junction bases with no gene match: 3. CDR3 amino acids: CASSGTGQETQYF. The CDR3 DNA sequence: TGCGCCAGCTCAGGGACAGGGCAAGAGACCCAGTACTTC.

The J gene is TRBJ2-7, the V gene TRBV9, with 9 bases identical to TRBD1. V shed 0 bases, J shed 5 bases, and the junction held 6 bases outside the gene matches. The germline CDR1 and CDR2 sequences are SGDLS and YYNGEE. There are 15 residues in the CDR3. CDR3 residues: CASSVGTGAQDEQYF. The CDR3 nucleotides are TGTGCCAGCAGCGTAGGGACAGGGGCACAGGACGAGCAGTACTTC.

The genes are TRBV9 and TRBJ1-2; D possibly corresponds to TRBD1 (6 bases). The germline V gene has CDR1 SGDLS and CDR2 YYNGEE. V shed 0 bases and J shed 7 bases, with 10 bases lying between them. CDR3 length: 13 amino acids. CDR3 protein: CASSVVTGSGYTF. The CDR3 DNA follows: TGTGCCAGCAGCGTAGTAACAGGGAGTGGCTACACCTTC.

This chain connects TRBV25-1 to TRBJ1-1; 10 bases match TRBD1. Trimming at V came to 6 bases and at J to 10 bases, leaving 5 bases not matched to a gene. The CDR3 is 12 residues long. The germline CDR1 and CDR2 sequences are MGHDK and SYGVNS. The CDR3 here is CASRTGQGIAFF. Written as DNA, the CDR3 is TGTGCCAGCAGGACGGGACAGGGGATAGCTTTCTTT.

DNA of the CDR3: TGCGCCAGCAGCGTCAAGGGACCATCGAACACTGAAGCTTTCTTT. Translating it yields CASSVKGPSNTEAFF. The chain carries TRBV5-1 and TRBJ1-1, with TRBD1 as a possible D gene (5 bases). From germline, CDR1 is SGHRS and CDR2 YFSETQ. Trimming took off 4 bases at V and 1 base at J, with 14 bases between the two ends. The CDR3 loop spans 15 amino acids.

Here the CDR3 reads CASSSDRGTYSNQPQHF. The CDR3 DNA is TGTGCCAGCAGCTCGGACAGGGGCACTTATAGCAATCAGCCCCAGCATTTT. The chain joins TRBV5-6 to TRBJ1-5; 9 bases are shared with TRBD1. J lost 0 bases, V lost 3 bases, and 7 bases had no gene match. Germline V CDR1 and CDR2: SGHDT, YYEEEE. This CDR3 comprises 17 residues.

The V call is TRBV5-6, the J call TRBJ1-5; D unclear. V was shortened by 4 bases and J by 0 bases, with 5 bases between the two germline ends. The CDR3 length is 13 residues. Germline-derived CDR1 and CDR2 are SGHDT and YYEEEE. In nucleotides, the CDR3 is TGTGCCAGCAGCCAAAATAGCAATCAGCCCCAGCATTTT. As protein: CASSQNSNQPQHF.

The V and J genes are TRBV12-5 and TRBJ2-1; D is uncertain. The CDR3 consists of 13 residues. V lost 3 bases and J 0 bases, leaving 3 bases between the germline ends. Germline V gene sequence: CDR1 LGHNT, CDR2 FRNRAP. For the CDR3, the DNA is TGTGCTAGTGGTTTTAACTCCTACAATGAGCAGTTCTTC. This gives the protein CASGFNSYNEQFF.

The chain uses TRBV11-2 and TRBJ2-7; 9 bases align to TRBD2. Germline CDR1 reads SGHAT; CDR2 reads FQNNGV. The J segment lost 4 bases and the V segment lost 3 bases, leaving 13 bases of the junction unmatched. The CDR3 is 17 amino acids. The CDR3 coding sequence is TGTGCCAGCAGCTTCACCAGGTTCGGACTAGCGTATTACGAGCAGTACTTC. This gives the protein CASSFTRFGLAYYEQYF.

The CDR3 region is CASSQEIGSSYEQYF. The CDR3 coding sequence is TGCGCCAGCAGCCAAGAAATAGGGTCATCTTACGAGCAGTACTTC. V is TRBV4-1 and J is TRBJ2-7; D unclear. Per the germline V gene, CDR1 is MGHRA and CDR2 is YSYEKL. Trimming removed 0 bases from V and 4 bases from J, with 13 bases in between. The CDR3 extends over 15 amino acids.